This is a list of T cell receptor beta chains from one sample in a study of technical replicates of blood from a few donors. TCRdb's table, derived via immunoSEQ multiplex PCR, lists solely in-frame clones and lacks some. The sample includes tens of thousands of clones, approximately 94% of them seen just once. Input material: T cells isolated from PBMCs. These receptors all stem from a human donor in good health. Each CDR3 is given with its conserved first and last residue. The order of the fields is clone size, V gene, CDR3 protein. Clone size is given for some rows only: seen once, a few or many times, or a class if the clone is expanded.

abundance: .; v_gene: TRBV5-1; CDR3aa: CASRVEREINNEQFF
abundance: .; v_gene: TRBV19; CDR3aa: CASSMGTGWQPQHF
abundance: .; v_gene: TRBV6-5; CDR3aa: CASSGRGNEQFF
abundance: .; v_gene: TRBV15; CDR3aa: CATSRDTTGGEAFF
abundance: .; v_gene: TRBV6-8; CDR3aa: CASRLGSGGYGYTF
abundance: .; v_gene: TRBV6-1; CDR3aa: CASRGQPQHF
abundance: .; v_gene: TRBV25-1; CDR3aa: CASLSSGNTIYF
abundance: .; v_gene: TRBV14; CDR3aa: CASSQQSNQPQHF
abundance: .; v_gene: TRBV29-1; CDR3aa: CSAVRGGEQFF
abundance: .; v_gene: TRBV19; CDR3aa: CASSIQGNYEQYF
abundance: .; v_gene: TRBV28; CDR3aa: CASSLRTSWAEETQYF
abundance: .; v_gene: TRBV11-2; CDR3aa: CASTFGTGGYEQYF
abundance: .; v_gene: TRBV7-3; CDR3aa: CASSPGRGHGNTIYF
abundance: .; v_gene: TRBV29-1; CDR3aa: CSGGGGKVYTF
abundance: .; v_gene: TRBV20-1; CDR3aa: CSARDSYEQYF
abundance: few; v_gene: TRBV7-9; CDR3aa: CASTNTGSGDTQYF
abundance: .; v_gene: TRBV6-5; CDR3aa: CASSLSGNEGGELFF
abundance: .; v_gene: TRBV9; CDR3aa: CASSPRGTSTDTQYF
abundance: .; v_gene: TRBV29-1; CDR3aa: CSVATGGWGPNEQFF
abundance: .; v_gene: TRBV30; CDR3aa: CAWSFPGSGNTIYF
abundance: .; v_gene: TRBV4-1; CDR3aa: CASSQDWRSQETQYF
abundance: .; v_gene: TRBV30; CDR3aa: CAWSSPQNYGYTF
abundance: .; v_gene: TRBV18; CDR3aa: CASRTGGNTGELFF
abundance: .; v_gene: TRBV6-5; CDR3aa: CASSYRPVNTEAFF
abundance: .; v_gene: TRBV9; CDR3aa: CASSVFRGPSGANVLTF
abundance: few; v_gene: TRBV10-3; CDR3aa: CATRGNTEAFF
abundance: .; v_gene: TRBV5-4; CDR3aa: CASSLTAMSTDTQYF
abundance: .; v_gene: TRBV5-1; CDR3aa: CASSFGQGRTEAFF
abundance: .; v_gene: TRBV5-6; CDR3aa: CASSSLPGRGNEQFF
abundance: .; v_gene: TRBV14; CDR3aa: CASSHGTGDYEQYF
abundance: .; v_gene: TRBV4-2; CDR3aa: CASSQARTRLDEQFF